This T cell receptor beta chain was documented in a study of early stage breast cancer tumors. The repertoire was sequenced with immunoSEQ multiplex PCR; TCRdb's copy has only in-frame clones and lacks some. This sample has a few thousand clones; around 66% occur once, and the top ten carry approximately 26%. V lost 4 bases and J lost 7; bases outside the gene matches: 7. The CDR3 has 15 residues. CDR1 is SGDLS and CDR2 is YYNGEE in the germline V gene. The TCR comes from a person between 50 and 60 years old with breast cancer. The sequenced material came from breast tumor tissue. The chain carries TRBV9 and TRBJ1-4, with TRBD1 identical over 10 bases. The CDR3 sequence is CASSPRQGAGEKLFF. The CDR3 DNA follows: TGTGCCAGCAGCCCCCGACAGGGGGCTGGTGAAAAACTGTTTTTT.